A single sample is the source of the 17 T cell receptor beta chains below, sequenced in a study of T cell changes during pregnancy in multiple sclerosis. The protocol was immunoSEQ multiplex PCR, while the TCRdb copy is restricted to in-frame clones and leaves out a portion. The data contain approximately 25,000 clones, about 88% of them singletons. The sample was CD4+ T cells from peripheral blood mononuclear cells, taken in the first trimester of pregnancy. Receptors originate from a female donor in good health, enrolled as a control in a pregnancy study.

V gene TRBV6-5 combines with J gene TRBJ2-7; D unresolved. Germline CDR1 MNHEY, CDR2 SVGAGI. The CDR3 loop spans 13 amino acids. Trimming removed 2 bases from V and 1 base from J, with 6 bases in between. The CDR3 DNA follows: TGTGCCAGCAGTTACGGAGATTCCTACGAGCAGTACTTC. It is translated as CASSYGDSYEQYF.

V is TRBV28 and J is TRBJ2-7, with TRBD1 matching 9 bases. The trim removed 6 bases at V and 3 bases at J, leaving 9 bases unmatched. This CDR3 has 15 residues. CDR1 MDHEN and CDR2 SYDVKM come from the germline V gene. The CDR3 DNA reads as TGTGCCAGCAGCCCTTCCCCGGGACAGGGCTACGAGCAGTACTTC. Its translation is CASSPSPGQGYEQYF.

The gene calls are TRBV6-5 and TRBJ1-5; D perhaps matches TRBD1 (5 bases). CDR3 length: 13 residues. Trimming stripped 6 bases from V and 8 bases from J, with 14 bases between. Germline values: CDR1 MNHEY, CDR2 SVGAGI. CDR3 sequence reads: CASSRQPSEPQHF. CDR3 nucleotides: TGTGCCAGCAGCCGACAGCCATCGGAGCCCCAGCATTTT.

This sequence joins TRBV19 and TRBJ1-3; TRBD1 aligns across 7 bases. The J segment lost 2 bases and the V segment lost 4 bases, leaving 5 bases of the junction unmatched. The CDR3 length is 15 residues. Germline V gives CDR1 LNHDA, CDR2 SQIVND (reference sequence). This CDR3 reads CASSKQGIAGNTIYF. The CDR3, as DNA: TGTGCCAGTAGTAAACAGGGGATCGCTGGAAACACCATATATTTT.

V and J are TRBV5-6 and TRBJ1-2; tentative D call: TRBD1 (5 bases). Germline CDR1 SGHDT, CDR2 YYEEEE. V gave up 3 bases and J gave up 2 bases, with 17 bases separating them. This CDR3 is built from 16 residues. The CDR3 nucleotides read TGTGCCAGCAGCTGGCCTTATCAGGGTGGGAACTATGGCTACACCTTC. Encoded protein: CASSWPYQGGNYGYTF.

The chain links TRBV2 to TRBJ1-6; 7 bases agree with TRBD1. CDR1 and CDR2 from the germline V gene are SNHLY and FYNNEI. CDR3 length equals 16 residues. V shed 7 bases, J shed 6 bases, and the junction held 12 bases outside the gene matches. The CDR3 loop reads CASTHGTGTVNSPLHF. The CDR3 region has the DNA TGTGCCAGCACCCATGGGACCGGGACAGTTAATTCACCCCTCCACTTT.

CDR3 sequence reads: CASKGDGRVVTQYF. The CDR3 DNA is TGCGCCAGCAAGGGGGACGGACGCGTAGTTACGCAGTATTTT. V is TRBV5-1 and J is TRBJ2-3; tentative D call: TRBD1 (6 bases). CDR3 length equals 14 residues. The germline gives CDR1 SGHRS, CDR2 YFSETQ. With 6 bases removed from V and 8 bases from J, the gap between germline ends came to 19 bases.

This clone was observed a handful of times. The rearrangement joins TRBV2 to TRBJ1-2; D is ambiguous. Deletions cut 7 bases from V and 0 bases from J, with 9 bases between. This CDR3 is 13 amino acids long. The germline V gene encodes CDR1 SNHLY and CDR2 FYNNEI. The CDR3 sequence: CASTAGTNYGYTF. In DNA form, the CDR3 reads TGTGCCAGCACCGCAGGAACTAACTATGGCTACACCTTC.

V and J are TRBV5-1 and TRBJ2-7; D is perhaps TRBD1 (5 bases). V was shortened by 3 bases and J by 6 bases, with 13 bases between the two germline ends. This CDR3 is 13 amino acids long. Germline V gives CDR1 SGHRS, CDR2 YFSETQ. Written as DNA, the CDR3 is TGCGCCAGCAGCTCAAATCCAGGGCCCGAGCAGTACTTC. Translating gives CASSSNPGPEQYF.

In its sample, this clone was seen a few times. J is TRBJ1-5 and V is TRBV19, with D perhaps TRBD1 (6 bases). V was cut by 6 bases and J by 1 base, with 13 bases left in between. The CDR3 loop spans 15 amino acids. Germline V gene sequence: CDR1 LNHDA, CDR2 SQIVND (reference sequence). CDR3 bases: TGTGCCAGTAGCCTAGGGGGAGGGAGCAATCAGCCCCAGCATTTT. It encodes CASSLGGGSNQPQHF.

The genes are TRBV7-3 and TRBJ2-3; 7 bases line up with TRBD2. There are 15 residues in the CDR3. V was pared by 5 bases and J by 0 bases, with 5 bases of the junction left unmatched. Per germline, CDR1 SGHTA and CDR2 FQGTGA. CDR3: CASSPSGTSTDTQYF. The CDR3 DNA reads as TGTGCCAGCAGCCCTAGCGGTACTAGCACAGATACGCAGTATTTT.

The chain joins TRBV9 to TRBJ2-5; 11 nucleotides align to TRBD2. Per germline, CDR1 SGDLS and CDR2 YYNGEE. Germline trimming cut 3 bases from V and 5 bases from J; bases unmatched to any gene: 6. The CDR3 is 15 residues long. The CDR3 loop reads CASSAGTSGGETQYF. In nucleotides, the CDR3 is TGTGCCAGCAGCGCCGGGACTAGCGGCGGGGAGACCCAGTACTTC.

The chain has TRBV7-9 and TRBJ2-7; the D gene is possibly TRBD1 (6 bases). This CDR3 is 13 amino acids long. V lost 6 bases and J 5 bases, leaving 14 bases between the germline ends. Germline V gene sequence: CDR1 SEHNR, CDR2 FQNEAQ (reference sequence). The CDR3 spells CASSYRAVNEQYF. CDR3 coding DNA: TGTGCCAGCAGTTACAGGGCCGTGAACGAGCAGTACTTC. The whole variable domain, filled in from reference TRBV7-9 and TRBJ2-7, reads DTGVSQNPRHKITKRGQNVTFRCDPISEHNRLYWYRQTLGQGPEFLTYFQNEAQLEKSRLLSDRFSAERPKGSFSTLEIQRTEQGDSAMYLCASSYRAVNEQYFGPGTRLTVT.

The V gene is TRBV5-1, the J gene TRBJ2-5, with 9 bases fitting TRBD2. The junction had 12 bases not matched to a gene; V was cut back by 4 bases and J by 2 bases. The CDR3 runs 17 residues. Germline loops: CDR1 SGHRS, CDR2 YFSETQ. The DNA for the CDR3 is TGCGCCAGCAGCCGGGGGGTCGGACTAGCGTCACAAGAGACCCAGTACTTC. This codes for CASSRGVGLASQETQYF. Full variable domain (missing parts from reference TRBV5-1 and TRBJ2-5): KAGVTQTPRYLIKTRGQQVTLSCSPISGHRSVSWYQQTPGQGLQFLFEYFSETQRNKGNFPGRFSGRQFSNSRSEMNVSTLELGDSALYLCASSRGVGLASQETQYFGPGTRLLVL.

The V call is TRBV9, the J call TRBJ1-6; D is uncertain. This CDR3 region has 15 residues. Trimming took off 0 bases at V and 6 bases at J, with 10 bases between the two ends. Germline assignment: CDR1 SGDLS and CDR2 YYNGEE. The DNA of the CDR3 is TGTGCCAGCAGCGTAGTTGTGGGAGCTAATTCACCCCTCCACTTT. Translation gives CASSVVVGANSPLHF.

J is TRBJ2-3 and V is TRBV28, with D maybe TRBD2 (6 bases). Germline V lookup: CDR1 MDHEN, CDR2 SYDVKM. CDR3 length: 15 amino acids. Trimming stripped 6 bases from V and 7 bases from J, with 20 bases between. The CDR3 DNA is TGTGCCAGCAGCACGGGGGACTCTATGGGGAATACGCAGTATTTT. Its protein product is CASSTGDSMGNTQYF.

This rearrangement joins TRBV6-6 to TRBJ2-7; TRBD2 matches 7 bases. The V segment lost 4 bases and the J segment 5 bases; nucleotides outside the gene matches: 14. This CDR3 comprises 16 residues. From germline, CDR1 is MNHNY and CDR2 SVGAGI (reference sequence). DNA of the CDR3: TGTGCCAGCAGTTCCCTTGGAGCAGGGAGGGCGGACGAGCAGTACTTC. Translation gives CASSSLGAGRADEQYF.